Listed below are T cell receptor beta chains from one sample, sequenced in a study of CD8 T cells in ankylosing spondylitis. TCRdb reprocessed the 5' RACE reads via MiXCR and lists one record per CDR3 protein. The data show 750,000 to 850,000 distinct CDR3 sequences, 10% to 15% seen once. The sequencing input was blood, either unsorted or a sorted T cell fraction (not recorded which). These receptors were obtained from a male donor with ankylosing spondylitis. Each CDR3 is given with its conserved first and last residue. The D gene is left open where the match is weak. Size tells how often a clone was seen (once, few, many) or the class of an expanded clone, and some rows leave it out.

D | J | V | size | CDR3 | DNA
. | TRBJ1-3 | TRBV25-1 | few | CASSVGMGADTIYF | TGTGCCAGCAGTGTCGGCATGGGGGCGGACACCATATATTTT
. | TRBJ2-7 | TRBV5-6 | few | CASSRPGFTYEQYF | TGTGCCAGCAGCCGTCCGGGGTTTACCTACGAGCAGTACTTC
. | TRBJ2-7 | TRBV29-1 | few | CSATAPVGYEQYF | TGCAGCGCGACAGCCCCGGTAGGCTACGAGCAGTACTTC
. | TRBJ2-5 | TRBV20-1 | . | CSASLLVQETQYF | TGCAGTGCTAGCCTTCTTGTCCAAGAGACCCAGTACTTC
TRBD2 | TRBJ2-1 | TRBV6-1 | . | CASSKGSGTYNEQFF | TGTGCCAGCAGTAAGGGTAGCGGGACCTACAATGAGCAGTTCTTC
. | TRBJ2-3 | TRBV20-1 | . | CSARARVGTDTQYF | TGCAGTGCTAGGGCTCGGGTTGGAACAGATACGCAGTATTTT
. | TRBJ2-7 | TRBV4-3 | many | CASSQAVGQGYEQYF | TGCGCCAGCAGCCAAGCTGTCGGGCAGGGGTACGAGCAGTACTTC
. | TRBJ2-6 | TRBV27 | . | CASSQLATGANVLTF | TGTGCCAGCAGTCAGCTAGCGACCGGGGCCAACGTCCTGACTTTC
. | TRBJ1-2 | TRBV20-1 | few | CSAREVGGSDGYTF | TGCAGTGCTAGAGAGGTCGGGGGCTCCGATGGCTACACCTTC
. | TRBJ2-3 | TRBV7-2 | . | CASSLRGPWDTQYF | TGTGCCAGCAGCTTACGGGGGCCTTGGGATACGCAGTATTTT
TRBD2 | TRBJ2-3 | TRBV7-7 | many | CASSATSGGSDTQYF | TGTGCTAGCAGCGCGACTAGCGGGGGTTCAGATACGCAGTATTTT
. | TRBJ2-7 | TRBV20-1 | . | CSASDGSSYEQYF | TGCAGTGCTAGCGACGGGAGCTCCTACGAGCAGTACTTC
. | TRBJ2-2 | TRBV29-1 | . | CSVDNQGNTGELFF | TGCAGCGTTGACAACCAGGGGAACACCGGGGAGCTGTTTTTT
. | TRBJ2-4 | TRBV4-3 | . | CASSHTGLALAKNIQDF | TGCGCCAGCAGCCACACGGGATTAGCCCTAGCCAAAAACATTCAGGACTTC
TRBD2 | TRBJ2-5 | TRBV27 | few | CASSLGPGTSGGPGTQYF | TGTGCCAGCAGTTTAGGACCCGGGACTAGCGGGGGCCCCGGGACCCAGTACTTC
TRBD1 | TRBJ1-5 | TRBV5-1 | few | CASSYGTGGSNQPQHF | TGCGCCAGCAGCTACGGGACAGGGGGTAGCAATCAGCCCCAGCATTTT
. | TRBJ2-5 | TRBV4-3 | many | CASPAFYQETQYF | TGCGCCAGCCCGGCCTTTTACCAAGAGACCCAGTACTTC
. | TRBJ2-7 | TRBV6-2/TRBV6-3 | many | CASSYTYEQYF | TGTGCCAGCAGTTACACCTACGAGCAGTACTTC
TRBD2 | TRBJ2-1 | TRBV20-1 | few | CSASLAGEVNEQFF | TGCAGTGCTAGTTTAGCGGGAGAGGTAAATGAGCAGTTCTTC
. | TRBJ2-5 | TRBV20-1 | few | CTARSLAFETQYF | TGCACTGCTAGAAGTCTAGCGTTCGAGACCCAGTACTTC
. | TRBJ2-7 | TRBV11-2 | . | CASSLAPVSSYEQYF | TGTGCCAGCAGCCTAGCCCCAGTTAGCTCCTACGAGCAGTACTTC
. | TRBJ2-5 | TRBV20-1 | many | CSARNQVGETQYF | TGCAGTGCTAGAAATCAGGTTGGCGAGACCCAGTACTTC
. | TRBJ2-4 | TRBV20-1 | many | CSAFRGNPKNIQYF | TGCAGTGCGTTTCGGGGGAATCCCAAAAACATTCAGTACTTC
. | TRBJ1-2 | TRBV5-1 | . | CACRNPRANYGYTF | TGCGCCTGCAGAAACCCCAGGGCTAACTATGGCTACACCTTC
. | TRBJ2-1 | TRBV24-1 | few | CATSDARQPYNEQFF | TGTGCCACCAGTGATGCACGGCAACCCTACAATGAGCAGTTCTTC
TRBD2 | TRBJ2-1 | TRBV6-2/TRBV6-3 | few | CASSSGTSREQFF | TGTGCCAGCAGCTCCGGGACTAGCCGTGAGCAGTTCTTC